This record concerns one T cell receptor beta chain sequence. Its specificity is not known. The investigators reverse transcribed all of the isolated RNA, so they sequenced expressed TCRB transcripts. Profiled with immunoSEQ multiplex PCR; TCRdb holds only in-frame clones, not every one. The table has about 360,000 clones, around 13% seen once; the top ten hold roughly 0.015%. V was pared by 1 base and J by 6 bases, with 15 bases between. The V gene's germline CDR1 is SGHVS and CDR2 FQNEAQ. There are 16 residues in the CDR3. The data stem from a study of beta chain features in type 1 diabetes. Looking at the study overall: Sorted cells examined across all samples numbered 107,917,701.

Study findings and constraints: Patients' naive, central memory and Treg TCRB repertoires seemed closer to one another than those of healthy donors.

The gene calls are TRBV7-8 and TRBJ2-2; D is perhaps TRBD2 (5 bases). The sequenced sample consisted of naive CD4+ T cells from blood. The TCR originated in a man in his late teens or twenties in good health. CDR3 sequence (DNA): TGTGCCAGCAGCTTAGTGCTAGGGAGATTAGCCGGGGAGCTGTTTTTT. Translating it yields CASSLVLGRLAGELFF.